The clone carrying this T cell receptor beta chain was observed a few times. Antigen unknown. The source of the sample is a study of CD8 T cells in ankylosing spondylitis. TCRdb re-derived calls from the 5' RACE reads in MiXCR, one entry per CDR3 protein. The repertoire holds some 800,000 distinct CDR3 sequences, with 12% as singletons. Overall study findings and caveats: A motif in TCR beta, a set of roughly eight highly homologous variants, appeared characteristic of ankylosing spondylitis blood.

CDR1 is SGHKS, CDR2 YYEKEE, per germline (reference sequence). The CDR3 is made up of 17 amino acids. V lost 1 base and J lost 2; bases outside the gene matches: 8. This receptor was taken from a male donor with ankylosing spondylitis. The chain joins TRBV5-5 to TRBJ2-3, with 9 positions matching TRBD2. Sequenced: blood, either unsorted or a sorted T cell fraction (not recorded which). The CDR3: CASSLSPLAGYTDTQYF. For the CDR3, the DNA is TGTGCCAGCAGCTTGTCCCCCCTAGCGGGATACACAGATACGCAGTATTTT.